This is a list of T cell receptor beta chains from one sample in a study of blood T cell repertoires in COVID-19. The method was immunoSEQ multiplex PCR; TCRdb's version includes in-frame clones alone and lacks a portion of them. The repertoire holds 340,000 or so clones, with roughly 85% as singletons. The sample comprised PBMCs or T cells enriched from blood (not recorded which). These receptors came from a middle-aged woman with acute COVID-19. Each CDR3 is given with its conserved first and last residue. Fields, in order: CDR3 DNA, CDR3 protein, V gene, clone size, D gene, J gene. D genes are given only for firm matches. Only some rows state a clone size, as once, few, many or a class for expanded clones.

CDR3 DNA: TGTGCCATCAGTGAGTCGCGGGGTTTGACTAATGAAAAACTGTTTTTT
CDR3 protein: CAISESRGLTNEKLFF
V gene: TRBV10-3
clone size: .
D gene: .
J gene: TRBJ1-4

CDR3 DNA: TGTGCCAGCACCCCCTTGGGGACTAGCGGCAGCTACGAGCAGTACTTC
CDR3 protein: CASTPLGTSGSYEQYF
V gene: TRBV6-2/TRBV6-3
clone size: .
D gene: TRBD2
J gene: TRBJ2-7

CDR3 DNA: TGTGCCAGCAGGCAGATGGCTAGTGGAAACACCATATATTTT
CDR3 protein: CASRQMASGNTIYF
V gene: TRBV2
clone size: .
D gene: .
J gene: TRBJ1-3

CDR3 DNA: TGTGCCAGCAGCCGAATCGGGGAGGGGGTACGAAATGAGCAGTTCTTC
CDR3 protein: CASSRIGEGVRNEQFF
V gene: TRBV3-1/TRBV3-2
clone size: .
D gene: .
J gene: TRBJ2-1

CDR3 DNA: TGTGCCAGCAGTTTAACAGGGGCCTATGAGCAGTTCTTC
CDR3 protein: CASSLTGAYEQFF
V gene: TRBV7-9
clone size: .
D gene: TRBD1
J gene: TRBJ2-1

CDR3 DNA: TGTGCCAGCTCACCGGGGACAGGCGGTAATTCACCCCTCCACTTT
CDR3 protein: CASSPGTGGNSPLHF
V gene: TRBV18
clone size: .
D gene: TRBD1
J gene: TRBJ1-6

CDR3 DNA: TGCAGTGCTAGTCAGGGGGCGATAGGCGGCGAGCAGTACTTC
CDR3 protein: CSASQGAIGGEQYF
V gene: TRBV20-1
clone size: .
D gene: TRBD1
J gene: TRBJ2-7

CDR3 DNA: TGTGCCAGCAGCAAAGCAGAGACACATGGCTACACCTTC
CDR3 protein: CASSKAETHGYTF
V gene: TRBV21-1
clone size: .
D gene: .
J gene: TRBJ1-2

CDR3 DNA: TGTGCCAGCAGTGACTCGTACGGCACTGAAGCTTTCTTT
CDR3 protein: CASSDSYGTEAFF
V gene: TRBV6-4
clone size: few
D gene: .
J gene: TRBJ1-1

CDR3 DNA: TGTGCCATCAGTGTGGGGACAGGGCTCTTCTATGGCTACACCTTC
CDR3 protein: CAISVGTGLFYGYTF
V gene: TRBV10-3
clone size: .
D gene: TRBD1
J gene: TRBJ1-2

CDR3 DNA: TGTGCCAGCAGTTCGGACAGGGCTAATGGCTACACCTTC
CDR3 protein: CASSSDRANGYTF
V gene: TRBV6-2/TRBV6-3
clone size: .
D gene: TRBD1
J gene: TRBJ1-2

CDR3 DNA: TGTGCCAGTAGTATAGACAGGGGAAATTCACCCCTCCACTTT
CDR3 protein: CASSIDRGNSPLHF
V gene: TRBV19
clone size: .
D gene: .
J gene: TRBJ1-6

CDR3 DNA: TGTGCCAGCAGTCTGGGATTTTGGGCGGGTCAGCCCCAGCATTTT
CDR3 protein: CASSLGFWAGQPQHF
V gene: TRBV27
clone size: .
D gene: .
J gene: TRBJ1-5

CDR3 DNA: TGTGCCAGCAGTCAGACCGGGACAGGGGGCAACTATGGCTACACCTTC
CDR3 protein: CASSQTGTGGNYGYTF
V gene: TRBV27
clone size: once
D gene: TRBD1
J gene: TRBJ1-2

CDR3 DNA: TGTGCCAGCAGCCCCCCCGGGGGAGTTAGAGCTGGCTACACCTTC
CDR3 protein: CASSPPGGVRAGYTF
V gene: TRBV5-6
clone size: .
D gene: .
J gene: TRBJ1-2

CDR3 DNA: TGTGCCAGCAGCCAACGACAGGGTGGGAATCAGCCCCAGCATTTT
CDR3 protein: CASSQRQGGNQPQHF
V gene: TRBV7-2
clone size: .
D gene: TRBD1
J gene: TRBJ1-5

CDR3 DNA: TGTGCCAGCAGCTTAGGCCACAGGGGAATCTATGGCTACACCTTC
CDR3 protein: CASSLGHRGIYGYTF
V gene: TRBV11-2
clone size: .
D gene: TRBD1
J gene: TRBJ1-2

CDR3 DNA: TGTGCCAGTAGTATTTCAGGGGGTGAAACCTACGAGCAGTACTTC
CDR3 protein: CASSISGGETYEQYF
V gene: TRBV19
clone size: .
D gene: TRBD1
J gene: TRBJ2-7

CDR3 DNA: TGTGCCAGCAGCCCCGTGGCAGGGGTCCAAGAGACCCAGTACTTC
CDR3 protein: CASSPVAGVQETQYF
V gene: TRBV11-2
clone size: .
D gene: .
J gene: TRBJ2-5

CDR3 DNA: TGTGCTAGCAGCGAGGACAGGGTTCTAGGCACCGGGGAGCTGTTTTTT
CDR3 protein: CASSEDRVLGTGELFF
V gene: TRBV7-7
clone size: .
D gene: TRBD1
J gene: TRBJ2-2

CDR3 DNA: TGTGCCAGCTCACCGTCGGGAGGGACCTACGAGCAGTACTTC
CDR3 protein: CASSPSGGTYEQYF
V gene: TRBV18
clone size: .
D gene: TRBD2
J gene: TRBJ2-7

CDR3 DNA: TGTGCCAGCAGCCGGGCCGGGACAGGGGACAATGAGCAGTTCTTC
CDR3 protein: CASSRAGTGDNEQFF
V gene: TRBV3-1/TRBV3-2
clone size: .
D gene: TRBD1
J gene: TRBJ2-1

CDR3 DNA: TGTGCCAGCGAACGAGTCGGTGCAACTAATGAAAAACTGTTTTTT
CDR3 protein: CASERVGATNEKLFF
V gene: TRBV28
clone size: .
D gene: .
J gene: TRBJ1-4

CDR3 DNA: TGTGCCAGCTTAGGAACCTTAGGGGTAGCTGGGGCCAACGTCCTGACTTTC
CDR3 protein: CASLGTLGVAGANVLTF
V gene: TRBV28
clone size: .
D gene: .
J gene: TRBJ2-6

CDR3 DNA: TGCAGCGCCATGACAGGACAAGAGACCCAGTACTTC
CDR3 protein: CSAMTGQETQYF
V gene: TRBV29-1
clone size: .
D gene: .
J gene: TRBJ2-5

CDR3 DNA: TGTGCCAGCTCTACCGGGGGGGATACGCAGTATTTT
CDR3 protein: CASSTGGDTQYF
V gene: TRBV19
clone size: .
D gene: TRBD2
J gene: TRBJ2-3

CDR3 DNA: TGTGCCAGCAGCTTAGCGAAGGGGGATACGCAGTATTTT
CDR3 protein: CASSLAKGDTQYF
V gene: TRBV7-2
clone size: few
D gene: .
J gene: TRBJ2-3

CDR3 DNA: TGTGCCAGCTCAGCCTTGACGGGGACAGCCCCGAACACTGAAGCTTTCTTT
CDR3 protein: CASSALTGTAPNTEAFF
V gene: TRBV18
clone size: .
D gene: TRBD1
J gene: TRBJ1-1

CDR3 DNA: TGTGCCAGCAGCCCGACAGGGATCTATGGCTACACCTTC
CDR3 protein: CASSPTGIYGYTF
V gene: TRBV6-2/TRBV6-3
clone size: .
D gene: TRBD1
J gene: TRBJ1-2

CDR3 DNA: TGCGCCAGCAGCTTGGATGTAGGGGGAGGCACAGATACGCAGTATTTT
CDR3 protein: CASSLDVGGGTDTQYF
V gene: TRBV5-1
clone size: .
D gene: .
J gene: TRBJ2-3

CDR3 DNA: TGTGCCAGCAGCTTAGAAGCGGGAAGGGGTCAAGAGACCCAGTACTTC
CDR3 protein: CASSLEAGRGQETQYF
V gene: TRBV7-6
clone size: few
D gene: TRBD2
J gene: TRBJ2-5

CDR3 DNA: TGTGCCAGCACCTTAGGGAGGGGGTATTACAATGAGCAGTTCTTC
CDR3 protein: CASTLGRGYYNEQFF
V gene: TRBV5-6
clone size: .
D gene: .
J gene: TRBJ2-1

CDR3 DNA: TGTGCCAGCAGCCCTACTAGCGGGAGCACAGATACGCAGTATTTT
CDR3 protein: CASSPTSGSTDTQYF
V gene: TRBV5-4
clone size: .
D gene: TRBD2
J gene: TRBJ2-3

CDR3 DNA: TGTGCCAGCAGGCATCCGGGACAGGGGGAGGGCTACACCTTC
CDR3 protein: CASRHPGQGEGYTF
V gene: TRBV6-5
clone size: few
D gene: TRBD1
J gene: TRBJ1-2

CDR3 DNA: TGTGCCAGCAGTGGTGTTTATAGCAATCAGCCCCAGCATTTT
CDR3 protein: CASSGVYSNQPQHF
V gene: TRBV2
clone size: .
D gene: .
J gene: TRBJ1-5

CDR3 DNA: TGTGCCAGCAGTTTCGACAGGGAGGCTGAAGCTTTCTTT
CDR3 protein: CASSFDREAEAFF
V gene: TRBV12-3/TRBV12-4
clone size: .
D gene: TRBD1
J gene: TRBJ1-1

CDR3 DNA: TGTGCCAGCAGCTTGACCGGCCAAGACAGGCCCTATGGCTACACCTTC
CDR3 protein: CASSLTGQDRPYGYTF
V gene: TRBV5-6
clone size: .
D gene: .
J gene: TRBJ1-2

CDR3 DNA: TGTGCCAGTAGTATCGGCGGATTGCCGGGTAGCTCTGGAAACACCATATATTTT
CDR3 protein: CASSIGGLPGSSGNTIYF
V gene: TRBV19
clone size: .
D gene: .
J gene: TRBJ1-3

CDR3 DNA: TGTGCCAGCAGTTTCGTAGGCTACACCTTC
CDR3 protein: CASSFVGYTF
V gene: TRBV25-1
clone size: once
D gene: .
J gene: TRBJ1-2

CDR3 DNA: TGTGCCACGCAGGGGGTAGCGGGAAATGAGCAGTTCTTC
CDR3 protein: CATQGVAGNEQFF
V gene: TRBV12-3/TRBV12-4
clone size: .
D gene: .
J gene: TRBJ2-1

CDR3 DNA: TGTGCCAGCAGCCACCTTCAGGTACACGAGCAGTACTTC
CDR3 protein: CASSHLQVHEQYF
V gene: TRBV4-2
clone size: .
D gene: .
J gene: TRBJ2-7

CDR3 DNA: TGTGCCAGCAGCCGGACAGGGTTGGGGATGGTCGGCACCTTC
CDR3 protein: CASSRTGLGMVGTF
V gene: TRBV28
clone size: .
D gene: TRBD1
J gene: TRBJ1-2

CDR3 DNA: TGTGCCAGCAGCCCAGCCGGGACAGGGAACACCGGGGAGCTGTTTTTT
CDR3 protein: CASSPAGTGNTGELFF
V gene: TRBV4-2
clone size: .
D gene: TRBD1
J gene: TRBJ2-2

CDR3 DNA: TGTGCCAGCAGCCAAGTGGACAGGGGGCGGGAAGCTTTCTTT
CDR3 protein: CASSQVDRGREAFF
V gene: TRBV4-2
clone size: .
D gene: TRBD1
J gene: TRBJ1-1

CDR3 DNA: TGTGCCAGCAGCGGGGTGGGAGGTGGCACCGGGGAGCTGTTTTTT
CDR3 protein: CASSGVGGGTGELFF
V gene: TRBV6-5
clone size: .
D gene: .
J gene: TRBJ2-2

CDR3 DNA: TGCAGCGTCGGAGGACTAGCGGGGACCCAAGAGACCCAGTACTTC
CDR3 protein: CSVGGLAGTQETQYF
V gene: TRBV29-1
clone size: .
D gene: TRBD2
J gene: TRBJ2-5

CDR3 DNA: TGCGCCAGCAGCCCCGTCGGTTACCGATATAATTCACCCCTCCACTTT
CDR3 protein: CASSPVGYRYNSPLHF
V gene: TRBV4-3
clone size: .
D gene: .
J gene: TRBJ1-6

CDR3 DNA: TGTGCCAGCAGCTTAGACATCAGGGGGGAACCCTCGAACACTGAAGCTTTCTTT
CDR3 protein: CASSLDIRGEPSNTEAFF
V gene: TRBV7-9
clone size: .
D gene: TRBD1
J gene: TRBJ1-1

CDR3 DNA: TGCGCCAGCAGCCAAGAGGCCCAGTACACCGGGGAGCTGTTTTTT
CDR3 protein: CASSQEAQYTGELFF
V gene: TRBV4-3
clone size: .
D gene: .
J gene: TRBJ2-2

CDR3 DNA: TGTGCCAGCAGTGAATTTGACAGGCAAACGGAGCAGTACTTC
CDR3 protein: CASSEFDRQTEQYF
V gene: TRBV6-1
clone size: .
D gene: .
J gene: TRBJ2-7

CDR3 DNA: TGTGCCAGCAGCGCCGGCGGGTCGGTCGGGCTACTGTTTTTT
CDR3 protein: CASSAGGSVGLLFF
V gene: TRBV7-2
clone size: .
D gene: .
J gene: TRBJ1-4

CDR3 DNA: TGTGCCACCGCGGGACAGGGGTATCAGCCCCAGCATTTT
CDR3 protein: CATAGQGYQPQHF
V gene: TRBV19
clone size: many
D gene: TRBD1
J gene: TRBJ1-5

CDR3 DNA: TGTGCCACCAGCAGAGATCTTCAGCCCCAGCATTTT
CDR3 protein: CATSRDLQPQHF
V gene: TRBV15
clone size: .
D gene: .
J gene: TRBJ1-5

CDR3 DNA: TGTGCGCAAGCTCTCCCTAGGGGGGGCGGAGGGAACTACAATGAGCAGTTCTTC
CDR3 protein: CAQALPRGGGGNYNEQFF
V gene: TRBV12-5
clone size: .
D gene: .
J gene: TRBJ2-1